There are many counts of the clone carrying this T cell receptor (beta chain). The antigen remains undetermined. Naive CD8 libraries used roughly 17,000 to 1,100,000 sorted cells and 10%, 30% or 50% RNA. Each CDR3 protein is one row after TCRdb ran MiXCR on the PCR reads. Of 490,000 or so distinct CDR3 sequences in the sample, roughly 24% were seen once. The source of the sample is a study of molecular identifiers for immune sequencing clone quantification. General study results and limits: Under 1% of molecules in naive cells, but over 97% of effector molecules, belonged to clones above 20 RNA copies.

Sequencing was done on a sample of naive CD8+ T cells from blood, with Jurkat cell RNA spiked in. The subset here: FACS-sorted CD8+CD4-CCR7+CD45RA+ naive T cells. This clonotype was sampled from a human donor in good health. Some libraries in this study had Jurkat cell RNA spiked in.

The CDR3 reads CASIPQGHNEQFF. CDR3 bases: TGTGCCAGCATCCCGCAGGGACACAATGAGCAGTTCTTC. The chain recombines TRBV7-9 with TRBJ2-1, with D possibly being TRBD1 or TRBD2 (5 bases each). The V gene lost 7 bases and the J gene lost 5 bases, with 12 bases spanning the gap. This CDR3 contains 13 residues. Germline V lookup: CDR1 SEHNR, CDR2 FQNEAQ (reference sequence).